This T cell receptor (beta chain) is from a study of blood T cells in healthy people across ages. Points from the study as a whole: The study could not conclusively compare naive and antigen-experienced cells, given its unsorted PBMCs.

The use of a sample-barcoded 5' primer and a J-beta primer mix characterized a second PCR of 7 to 11 cycles. In TCRdb, the 5' RACE reads were re-called with MiXCR into one record per CDR3 protein. The top ten hold about an eighth of the sample, which has around 990,000 distinct CDR3 sequences, 35% to 40% seen once. The CDR3 loop spans 15 amino acids. Trimming left V 0 bases short and J 5 bases short, with 13 bases between. CDR1 is LGHNA, CDR2 YSLEER, per germline. A word on this clonotype: Its matching antigen is unknown.

The receptor's source is a man aged 18 to 29 in good health. Sequences were obtained from blood. The V call is TRBV4-3, the J call TRBJ1-2, with D possibly being TRBD1 (6 bases). CDR3 in DNA: TGCGCCAGCAGCCAAGATGTTACAGGGTGGTATGGCTACACCTTC. Amino acid sequence: CASSQDVTGWYGYTF.